The 31 T cell receptor beta chains given below trace back to one sample, sequenced in a study of naive and memory T cell subsets. Amplification of ligated cDNA took four PCR rounds with SP2 and nested alpha and beta constant primers. TCRdb processed the 5' RACE reads anew with MiXCR; each CDR3 protein has one entry. The sample contains around 30,000 distinct CDR3 sequences, 16% of which appear only once. The library had UMIs added by 3' ligation of an oligonucleotide to TCR cDNA. Receptors were obtained from a female donor in good health.

V is TRBV10-2 and J is TRBJ2-3; perhaps TRBD2 as D (6 bases). This CDR3 spans 19 amino acids. V dropped 2 bases and J dropped 0 bases, with 21 bases sitting between them. In germline, CDR1 is WSHSY, CDR2 SAAADI. CDR3 bases: TGCGCCAGCAGTGAGCCCATGCTAGCGCGAATTTCTAGCACAGATACGCAGTATTTT. Its translation is CASSEPMLARISSTDTQYF.

This clonotype has a handful of counts. V is TRBV6-5 and J is TRBJ2-1; tentatively, D is TRBD1 or TRBD2 (5 bases each). CDR3 size: 14 residues. Germline CDR1 and CDR2: MNHEY and SVGAGI. V gave up 0 bases and J gave up 5 bases, with 8 bases separating them. The CDR3 is CASSYSRDHNEQFF. The CDR3 region has the DNA TGTGCCAGCAGTTACTCCCGGGACCACAATGAGCAGTTCTTC.

This clonotype occurred a few times. V gene TRBV5-1 combines with J gene TRBJ1-5; 9 nucleotides line up with TRBD1. Per germline, CDR1 SGHRS and CDR2 YFSETQ. With 8 bases clipped from V and 4 bases from J, the junction kept 10 bases outside the gene matches. The CDR3 totals 15 residues. CDR3 amino acids: CASSSSGTGNQPQHF. The CDR3, as DNA: TGCGCCAGTAGCAGTTCCGGGACAGGGAATCAGCCCCAGCATTTT.

The V and J genes are TRBV5-1 and TRBJ1-3; D might be TRBD1 (5 bases). The CDR3 is made up of 15 amino acids. Per germline, CDR1 SGHRS and CDR2 YFSETQ. Trimming removed 0 bases at V and 4 bases at J, with 11 bases between. The CDR3: CASSLVQADGNTIYF. CDR3 in DNA: TGCGCCAGCAGCTTGGTACAGGCGGACGGAAACACCATATATTTT.

This clonotype was recorded a few times. This rearrangement joins TRBV27 to TRBJ1-6; D remains unclear. The CDR3 sequence is 13 residues long. Germline lookup yields CDR1 MNHEY and CDR2 SMNVEV (reference sequence). Trimming shortened V by 5 bases and J by 10 bases, and 12 bases separated the two germline ends. The CDR3 reads CASSLTKGSPLHF. The DNA of the CDR3 is TGTGCCAGCAGTCTGACTAAAGGGTCACCCCTCCACTTT.

This clonotype was detected many times. V gene TRBV6-5 combines with J gene TRBJ1-2, with a tentative D call TRBD1 (5 bases). CDR1 MNHEY and CDR2 SVGAGI come from the germline V gene. The length of the CDR3 is 15 residues. V dropped 5 bases and J dropped 2 bases, with 15 bases sitting between them. The CDR3 here is CASSGSWGLNYGYTF. The CDR3 bases are TGTGCCAGCAGTGGCTCATGGGGCTTAAACTATGGCTACACCTTC.

This clonotype was detected ten times or more. The chain carries TRBV20-1 and TRBJ1-1; D is unresolved. V lost 5 bases and J 5 bases, leaving 15 bases between the germline ends. The CDR3 runs 13 residues. Per germline, CDR1 DFQATT and CDR2 SNEGSKA (reference sequence). The CDR3 reads CSAVVGLGTEAFF. Written as DNA, the CDR3 is TGCAGTGCTGTCGTCGGGTTGGGTACTGAAGCTTTCTTT.

This clonotype has more than one count but fewer than ten. The chain has TRBV6-2 or TRBV6-3 and TRBJ2-1, with a weak D call TRBD1 (7 bases). Per germline, CDR1 MNHEY and CDR2 SVGEGT. Trimming stripped 2 bases from V and 4 bases from J, with 12 bases between. This CDR3 comprises 15 residues. The CDR3 loop is CASSYGQGGYNEQFF. CDR3 in DNA: TGTGCCAGCAGTTACGGTCAGGGGGGATACAATGAGCAGTTCTTC.

The table lists this clonotype with many counts. V and J are TRBV20-1 and TRBJ2-1; 15 bases agree with TRBD2. V shed 6 bases and J 8 bases; nucleotides not matched to a gene: 2. Looked up from germline, CDR1 is DFQATT and CDR2 is SNEGSKA (reference sequence). This CDR3 contains 13 residues. The CDR3 sequence: CSARTSGGDEQFF. Here the CDR3 DNA reads TGCAGTGCGCGGACTAGCGGGGGGGATGAGCAGTTCTTC.

This clonotype was found a few times. The genes are TRBV5-6 and TRBJ2-4, with D possibly being TRBD2 (6 bases). The length of the CDR3 is 16 residues. Trimming stripped 4 bases from V and 8 bases from J, with 22 bases between. From germline, CDR1 is SGHDT and CDR2 YYEEEE. CDR3 bases: TGTGCCAGCAGCCCTACCGACGCGGGGTCGGCTCACATTCAGTACTTC. It yields the protein CASSPTDAGSAHIQYF.

This clonotype was found a few times. This chain connects TRBV20-1 to TRBJ2-7, with 12 bases lining up with TRBD2. Germline CDR1 reads DFQATT; CDR2 reads SNEGSKA (reference sequence). The trim removed 6 bases at V and 7 bases at J, leaving 10 bases unmatched. The CDR3 is made up of 14 amino acids. CDR3 protein: CSARRTSGVGEQYF. DNA for the CDR3: TGCAGTGCCAGAAGGACTAGCGGGGTAGGGGAGCAGTACTTC.

This clonotype was seen ten or more times. The rearrangement links TRBV20-1 to TRBJ2-3; 12 nucleotides agree with TRBD2. V dropped 5 bases and J dropped 3; count of bases not matched to a gene: 6. The CDR3 sequence is 15 residues long. The germline V gene encodes CDR1 DFQATT and CDR2 SNEGSKA (reference sequence). In DNA, the CDR3 is TGCAGTGCTCCTAGCGGGGGGGCCCAAACAGATACGCAGTATTTT. This sequence encodes CSAPSGGAQTDTQYF.

By its share, this clonotype is medium-sized. The rearrangement links TRBV6-5 to TRBJ2-7; D possibly corresponds to TRBD2 (5 bases). Germline V gives CDR1 MNHEY, CDR2 SVGAGI. The germline V and J ends were trimmed by 0 bases and 6 bases, with 12 bases remaining between them. The CDR3 sequence is 14 residues long. CDR3 sequence reads: CASSYSRVVFEQYF. In DNA, the CDR3 is TGTGCCAGCAGTTACTCGAGGGTGGTTTTCGAGCAGTACTTC.

This clonotype was observed many times. The chain recombines TRBV20-1 with TRBJ2-3; D is perhaps TRBD1 (5 bases). With 2 bases removed from V and 0 bases from J, the gap between germline ends came to 9 bases. Germline V gene lookup returns CDR1 DFQATT and CDR2 SNEGSKA (reference sequence). CDR3 length: 14 residues. The CDR3, as DNA: TGCAGTGCTAGATCTGACAGAAGCACAGATACGCAGTATTTT. Translated, it gives CSARSDRSTDTQYF.

This clonotype was found many times. Here the CDR3 reads CASSPRFDATEAFF. As DNA, the CDR3 is TGTGCCAGCAGCCCCCGATTTGATGCGACTGAAGCTTTCTTT. This sequence joins TRBV11-1 and TRBJ1-1; D ambiguous. The ends were cut back, 5 bases at V and 5 bases at J, with 15 bases in the middle. This CDR3 comprises 14 residues. Germline-derived CDR1 and CDR2 are SGHAT and FQDESV (reference sequence). The variable domain in full, completed from reference TRBV11-1 and TRBJ1-1, reads EAEVAQSPRYKITEKSQAVAFWCDPISGHATLYWYRQILGQGPELLVQFQDESVVDDSQLPKDRFSAERLKGVDSTLKIQPAELGDSAMYLCASSPRFDATEAFFGQGTRLTVV.

This clonotype is medium-sized in the sample. V usage is TRBV6-5 and J usage is TRBJ1-6; TRBD1 agrees at 10 bases. Looked up from germline, CDR1 is MNHEY and CDR2 is SVGAGI. J lost 8 bases, V lost 6 bases, and 4 bases had no gene match. This CDR3 has 14 residues. The CDR3 sequence: CASRAGTGDSPLHF. The DNA of the CDR3 is TGTGCCAGCAGGGCCGGGACAGGGGATTCACCCCTCCACTTT.

This clonotype was seen repeatedly, ten times or more. V and J are TRBV27 and TRBJ1-1; D perhaps matches TRBD1 (5 bases). CDR1 is MNHEY, CDR2 SMNVEV, per germline (reference sequence). The CDR3 is made up of 15 amino acids. Trimming shortened V by 2 bases and J by 0 bases, and 10 bases separated the two germline ends. The chain's CDR3 is CASSLGGTVNTEAFF. The CDR3 region has the DNA TGTGCCAGCAGTTTAGGGGGGACCGTGAACACTGAAGCTTTCTTT.

This clonotype has more than one count but fewer than ten. The gene calls are TRBV12-3 or TRBV12-4 and TRBJ1-6, with TRBD1 matching 9 bases. The CDR3 loop spans 14 amino acids. Trimming at V came to 4 bases and at J to 12 bases, leaving 7 bases not matched to a gene. The CDR3 sequence is CASSSGTGRGPLHF. CDR3 DNA sequence: TGTGCCAGCAGTTCCGGGACAGGGAGAGGACCCCTCCACTTT.

V usage is TRBV4-2 and J usage is TRBJ2-7; a weak D match, TRBD1 (5 bases). The germline V and J ends were trimmed by 4 bases and 5 bases, with 15 bases remaining between them. CDR3 size: 14 residues. The germline V gene encodes CDR1 LGHNA and CDR2 YNFKEQ. Written as DNA, the CDR3 is TGTGCCAGCAGCCTCATGGGTAGGGGCAACGAGCAGTACTTC. The encoded protein is CASSLMGRGNEQYF.

This clonotype occurred many times. This chain connects TRBV12-3 or TRBV12-4 to TRBJ1-6; no reliable D call. The ends were cut back, 6 bases at V and 9 bases at J, with 9 bases in the middle. This CDR3 region has 12 residues. CDR3 bases: TGTGCCAGCAGCCCGGGCCCTTCACCCCTCCACTTT. This sequence encodes CASSPGPSPLHF.

This sequence joins TRBV5-1 and TRBJ2-2, with D perhaps given as TRBD1 or TRBD2 (5 bases each). This CDR3 has 15 amino acids. The germline V gene encodes CDR1 SGHRS and CDR2 YFSETQ. Trimming shortened V by 3 bases and J by 0 bases, and 9 bases separated the two germline ends. The CDR3 DNA is TGCGCCAGCAGCTCCGGGACGGCGAACACCGGGGAGCTGTTTTTT. It is translated as CASSSGTANTGELFF.

This clonotype has just a few counts. The gene calls are TRBV7-2 and TRBJ1-4; TRBD1 matches 8 bases. There are 15 residues in the CDR3. Germline CDR1 SGHTA, CDR2 FQGNSA. V lost 5 bases to trimming and J lost 2 bases; unmatched junction nucleotides: 4. CDR3 residues: CASSRTGSTNEKLFF. The CDR3 nucleotides are TGTGCCAGCAGCAGGACAGGGTCGACTAATGAAAAACTGTTTTTT.

This clonotype was counted ten times or more. The chain couples TRBV7-2 to TRBJ2-7; D tentatively fits TRBD1 or TRBD2 (6 bases each). Germline values: CDR1 SGHTA, CDR2 FQGNSA. V shed 0 bases and J shed 6 bases, with 15 bases lying between them. The CDR3 totals 15 residues. The CDR3 sequence is CASSLATGGRLEQYF. DNA for the CDR3: TGTGCCAGCAGCTTAGCGACCGGGGGCCGGCTCGAGCAGTACTTC.

This chain connects TRBV7-3 to TRBJ2-1; maybe TRBD2 (5 bases). Germline assignment: CDR1 SGHTA and CDR2 FQGTGA. The CDR3 spans 13 residues. V lost 4 bases to trimming and J lost 6 bases, with 10 bases between them. DNA of the CDR3: TGTGCCAGCAGCTCCACTAGAGCCAATGAGCAGTTCTTC. Translation: CASSSTRANEQFF.

This clonotype occurred many times. A read error may account for a junction end that differs from germline. This chain joins TRBV6-1 and TRBJ1-1; D perhaps matches TRBD1 (5 bases). This CDR3 comprises 15 residues. CDR1 is MNHNS and CDR2 is SASEGT in the germline V gene. CDR3 residues: CASSKATEPHTEAFF. The CDR3, as DNA: TGTGCCAGCAGTAAAGCGACAGAGCCCCACACTGAAGCTTTCTTT.

This clonotype has ten or more counts. The DNA for the CDR3 is TGTGCCAGCAGCTCCACAGGGGACTATGGCTACACCTTC. Amino acids: CASSSTGDYGYTF. The gene calls are TRBV6-6 and TRBJ1-2; 7 bases agree with TRBD1. Germline trimming cut 6 bases from V and 3 bases from J; bases unmatched to any gene: 4. The germline V gene has CDR1 MNHNY and CDR2 SVGAGI (reference sequence). The CDR3 is 13 amino acids.

This clonotype was seen at least ten times. V usage is TRBV20-1 and J usage is TRBJ2-1; 7 positions match TRBD2. Germline V gives CDR1 DFQATT, CDR2 SNEGSKA (reference sequence). This CDR3 contains 14 residues. Trimming removed 5 bases from V and 4 bases from J; junction bases left unmatched: 8. The CDR3 here is CSAAGLTGYNEQFF. For the CDR3, the DNA is TGCAGTGCTGCGGGACTAACGGGATACAATGAGCAGTTCTTC.

This clonotype was seen repeatedly, ten times or more. The chain joins TRBV20-1 to TRBJ1-5, with a tentative D call TRBD1 (6 bases). Trimming cost V 0 bases and J 7 bases, with 19 bases left between them. This CDR3 region has 16 residues. The germline V gene has CDR1 DFQATT and CDR2 SNEGSKA (reference sequence). The CDR3 loop reads CSAREEIDRSRQPQHF. The CDR3 DNA is TGCAGTGCTAGAGAAGAAATTGACAGGTCCAGGCAGCCCCAGCATTTT.

This chain uses TRBV20-1 with TRBJ1-1, with D unclear. CDR1 and CDR2 (germline): DFQATT, SNEGSKA (reference sequence). Trimming removed 0 bases at V and 2 bases at J, with 10 bases between. The CDR3 is made up of 14 amino acids. The DNA of the CDR3 is TGCAGTGCTAGAGATCCTGGCCTCAACACTGAAGCTTTCTTT. Translating it yields CSARDPGLNTEAFF.

This clonotype was counted ten times or more. Here the CDR3 reads CSASSTTSTDTQYF. The CDR3, as DNA: TGCAGTGCTAGTTCAACAACTAGCACAGATACGCAGTATTTT. This chain joins TRBV20-1 and TRBJ2-3; D remains ambiguous. CDR1 is DFQATT and CDR2 is SNEGSKA in the germline V gene (reference sequence). The CDR3 consists of 14 residues. Trimming removed 3 bases from V and 0 bases from J, with 10 bases in between.

This sequence joins TRBV7-2 and TRBJ1-1; D is uncertain. Germline CDR1 and CDR2: SGHTA and FQGNSA. The CDR3 runs 13 residues. V dropped 1 base and J dropped 7 bases, with 10 bases sitting between them. The CDR3, as DNA: TGTGCCAGCAGCTTAGTTGGGCAGTATGAAGCTTTCTTT. Protein product: CASSLVGQYEAFF.